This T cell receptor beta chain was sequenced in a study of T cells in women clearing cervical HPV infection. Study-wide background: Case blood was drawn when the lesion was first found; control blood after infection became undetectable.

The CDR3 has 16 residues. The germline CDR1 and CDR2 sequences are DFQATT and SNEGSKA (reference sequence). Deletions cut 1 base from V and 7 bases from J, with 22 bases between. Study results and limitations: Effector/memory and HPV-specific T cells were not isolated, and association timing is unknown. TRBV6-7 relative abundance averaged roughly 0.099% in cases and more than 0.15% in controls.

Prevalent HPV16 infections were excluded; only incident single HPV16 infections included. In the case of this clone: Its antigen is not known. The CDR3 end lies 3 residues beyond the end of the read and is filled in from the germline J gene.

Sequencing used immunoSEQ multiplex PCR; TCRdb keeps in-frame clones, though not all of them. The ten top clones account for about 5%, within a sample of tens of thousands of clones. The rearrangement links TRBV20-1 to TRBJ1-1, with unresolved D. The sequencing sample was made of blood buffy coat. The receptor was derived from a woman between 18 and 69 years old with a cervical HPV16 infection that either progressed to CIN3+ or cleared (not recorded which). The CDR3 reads CSARGTRHLQGDEAFF. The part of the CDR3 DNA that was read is TGCAGTGCTAGAGGCACCCGACATCTTCAAGGAGATGAA.